This T cell receptor (beta chain) stems from a study of beta chain features in type 1 diabetes. Looking at the study overall: All of the samples together had roughly 110 million sorted cells examined. Study findings and constraints: PCR might show a preference for shorter templates, equally across patients and controls. Significant though moderate, a shortening of TCRB CDR3s appeared in all four CD4+ subsets of Type 1 diabetes patients.

Germline assignment: CDR1 SGHTA and CDR2 FQGTGA. Trimming shortened V by 2 bases and J by 13 bases, and 18 bases separated the two germline ends. The CDR3 is 14 amino acids. Expressed TCRB transcripts were sequenced after all isolated RNA was converted to cDNA. Only in-frame clones appear in the TCRdb table, and some are missing; sequencing was by immunoSEQ multiplex PCR. This table has about 650,000 clones, 9.5% to 15% appearing once. Note on this clone: Its antigen is unidentified.

One heparinised draw of blood, averaging roughly 120 mL, came from each donor. CD4+ naive, central memory, regulatory and stem cell-like memory subsets were isolated by sorting on CD45RO/CCR7/CD25/CD127/CD95/CD27. The chain links TRBV7-3 to TRBJ2-1; the D gene is possibly TRBD2 (6 bases). Material for sequencing was naive CD4+ T cells from blood. This sequence was found in a man aged 25-45 years with type 1 diabetes. This CDR3 is CASSLVLSGEIQFF. CDR3 DNA: TGTGCCAGCAGCTTAGTTTTATCGGGAGAGATCCAGTTCTTC. Supplemented by reference TRBV7-3 and TRBJ2-1, the full variable domain reads GAGVSQTPSNKVTEKGKYVELRCDPISGHTALYWYRQSLGQGPEFLIYFQGTGAADDSGLPNDRFFAVRPEGSVSTLKIQRTERGDSAVYLCASSLVLSGEIQFFGPGTRLTVL.